This TCR beta chain came from a study of beta chain features in type 1 diabetes. Comment on this clone: Its antigen is currently unknown.

Study-level points and caveats: Type 1 diabetes patients had moderately but significantly shorter TCRB CDR3s in all four CD4+ subsets.

Looked up from germline, CDR1 is MDHEN and CDR2 is SYDVKM. This CDR3 comprises 16 residues. V lost 6 bases to trimming and J lost 4 bases; unmatched junction nucleotides: 14. cDNA synthesis used the whole RNA isolate, giving expressed TCRB sequences. Here immunoSEQ multiplex PCR was the method, and the copy in TCRdb shows in-frame clones only, minus some. The sample shows 300,000 to 350,000 clones, roughly 13% of them seen only once. Sequencing was carried out using naive CD4+ T cells from blood. The V call is TRBV28, the J call TRBJ2-7, with TRBD1 identical over 8 bases. The receptor's source is a woman in her late teens or twenties with type 1 diabetes. The DNA for the CDR3 is TGTGCCAGCAGACGGTGGGCGGGACAGGTCCATTACGAGCAGTACTTC. Protein: CASRRWAGQVHYEQYF.